The present entry profiles one T cell receptor beta chain with its context. Authors' data handling: Amplification of reference gene primers provided the estimated nucleated cell counts. Produced via immunoSEQ multiplex PCR; TCRdb's table is partial and in-frame only. That table furnishes V, J and clone size, whereas the DNA furnished D and trimming. The sample holds around 63,000 clones, 80% to 85% seen once. The entry originates in a study of blood T cell repertoires in COVID-19. Across the whole study: Donors in the United States, Italy and Spain gave samples during acute or convalescent COVID-19. The analysed material was cDNA or gDNA that came from T cells, B-cell-depleted T cells, or PBMCs.

The sequence was obtained from a woman of 80 years or more with active or convalescent COVID-19. Sample: peripheral blood.

For the CDR3, the DNA is TGTGCCAGCAGCTCTAGCGGGGGAAGCACAGATACGCAGTATTTT. Its translation is CASSSSGGSTDTQYF. V and J are TRBV11-2 and TRBJ2-3, with TRBD2 matching over 10 bases. This CDR3 is 15 amino acids long. CDR1 SGHAT and CDR2 FQNNGV come from the germline V gene. Trimming at V came to 4 bases and at J to 0 bases, leaving 1 base not matched to a gene.